This T cell receptor (beta chain) came from a study of T-cell memory formation after mild COVID-19. Study summary: TCR clusters were mostly donor specific.

TCRdb recomputed calls from the 5' RACE reads with MiXCR, one row per CDR3 protein. This sample has approximately 46,000 distinct CDR3 sequences, with roughly 12% found just once. Study-wide results and limits: Day 15 to 85 contractors were CD4/CD8 balanced; later expanders leaned CD4+. The SARS-CoV-2 specificity of second-wave clones reaching peak at day 37 remained unverified. Researchers report contracting CD4+ clones mostly in CM and EM, with CD8+ clones in EMRA.

V was pared by 0 bases and J by 1 base, with 4 bases of the junction left unmatched. Looked up from germline, CDR1 is MNHEY and CDR2 is SVGEGT. This CDR3 region has 19 residues. This clonotype was detected ten times or more. Its matching antigen is unknown. This TCR was sampled from a man between 18 and 29 years old who had mild COVID-19 (a few samples of this study predate the infection). Cell type and time point are not known. Specimen: PBMCs or a T cell subset sorted from them (not recorded which). The chain combines TRBV6-2 or TRBV6-3 with TRBJ2-2; 14 bases fit TRBD2. This CDR3 reads CASSYSGTSGGWNTGELFF. DNA of the CDR3: TGTGCCAGCAGTTACTCCGGGACTAGCGGGGGATGGAACACCGGGGAGCTGTTTTTT.